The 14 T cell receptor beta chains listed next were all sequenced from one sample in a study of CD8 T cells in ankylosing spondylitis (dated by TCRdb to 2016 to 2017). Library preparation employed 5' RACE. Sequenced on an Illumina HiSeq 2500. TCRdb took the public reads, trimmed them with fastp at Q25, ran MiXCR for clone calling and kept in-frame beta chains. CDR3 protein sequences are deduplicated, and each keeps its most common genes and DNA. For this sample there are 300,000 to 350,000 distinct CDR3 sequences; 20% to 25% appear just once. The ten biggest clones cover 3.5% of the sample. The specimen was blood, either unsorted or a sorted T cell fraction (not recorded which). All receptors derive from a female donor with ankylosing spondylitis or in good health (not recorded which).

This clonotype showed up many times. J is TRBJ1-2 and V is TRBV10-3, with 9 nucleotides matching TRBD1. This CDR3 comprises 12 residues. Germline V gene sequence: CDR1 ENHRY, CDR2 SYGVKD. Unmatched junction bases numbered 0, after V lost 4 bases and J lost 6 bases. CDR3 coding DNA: TGTGCCATCAGTGGGACAGGGGATGGCTACACCTTC. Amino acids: CAISGTGDGYTF.

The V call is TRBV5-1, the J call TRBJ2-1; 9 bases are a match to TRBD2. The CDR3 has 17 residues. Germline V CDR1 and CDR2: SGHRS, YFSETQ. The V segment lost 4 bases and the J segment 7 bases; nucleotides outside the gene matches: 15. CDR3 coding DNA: TGCGCCAGCAGCCTCCGCGCCCTAGCGGGAAATAGGAATGAGCAGTTCTTC. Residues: CASSLRALAGNRNEQFF.

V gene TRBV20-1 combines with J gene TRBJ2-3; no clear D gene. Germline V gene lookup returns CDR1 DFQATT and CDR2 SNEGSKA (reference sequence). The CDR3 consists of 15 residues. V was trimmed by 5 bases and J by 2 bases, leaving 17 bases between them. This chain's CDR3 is CSARPQRSYTDTQYF. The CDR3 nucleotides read TGCAGTGCTCGCCCCCAGCGCTCATACACAGATACGCAGTATTTT.

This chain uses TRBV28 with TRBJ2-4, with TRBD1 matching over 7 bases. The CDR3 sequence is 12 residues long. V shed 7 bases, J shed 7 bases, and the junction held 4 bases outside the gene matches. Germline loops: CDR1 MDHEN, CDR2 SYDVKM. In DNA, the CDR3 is TGTGCCAGCAATATACAGGGGAACATTCAGTACTTC. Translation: CASNIQGNIQYF.

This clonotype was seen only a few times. Here the CDR3 DNA reads TGCGCCAGCAGCCCCCAACCGGCAGCCACTAACTATGGCTACACCTTC. It translates to CASSPQPAATNYGYTF. This chain joins TRBV4-3 and TRBJ1-2; no clear D. Trimming pared 4 bases from V and 0 bases from J, leaving 15 bases between. In germline, CDR1 is LGHNA, CDR2 YSLEER. The CDR3 has 16 amino acids.

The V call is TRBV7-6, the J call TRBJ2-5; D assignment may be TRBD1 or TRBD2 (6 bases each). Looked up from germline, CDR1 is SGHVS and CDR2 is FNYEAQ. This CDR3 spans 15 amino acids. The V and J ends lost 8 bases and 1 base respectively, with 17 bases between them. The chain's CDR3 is CASGRGAGPQETQYF. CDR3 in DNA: TGTGCCAGCGGAAGGGGGGCGGGGCCCCAAGAGACCCAGTACTTC.

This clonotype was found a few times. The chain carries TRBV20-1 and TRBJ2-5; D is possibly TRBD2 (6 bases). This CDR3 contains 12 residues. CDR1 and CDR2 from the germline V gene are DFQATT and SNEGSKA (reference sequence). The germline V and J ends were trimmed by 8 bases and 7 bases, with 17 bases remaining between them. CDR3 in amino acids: CSLLATMGTQYF. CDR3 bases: TGCAGTCTGCTAGCGACGATGGGGACCCAGTACTTC.

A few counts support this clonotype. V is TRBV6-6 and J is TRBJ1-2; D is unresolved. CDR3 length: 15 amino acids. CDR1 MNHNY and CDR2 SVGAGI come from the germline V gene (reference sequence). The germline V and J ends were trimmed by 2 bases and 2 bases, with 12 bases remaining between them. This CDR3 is CASSYDWTGNYGYTF. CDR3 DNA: TGTGCCAGCAGTTACGATTGGACGGGAAACTATGGCTACACCTTC.

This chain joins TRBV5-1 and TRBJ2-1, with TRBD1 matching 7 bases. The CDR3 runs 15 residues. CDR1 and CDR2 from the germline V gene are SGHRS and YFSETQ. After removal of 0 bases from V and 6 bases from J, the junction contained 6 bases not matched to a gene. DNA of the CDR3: TGCGCCAGCAGCTTGGATGTCGACAGGGCCAATGAGCAGTTCTTC. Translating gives CASSLDVDRANEQFF.

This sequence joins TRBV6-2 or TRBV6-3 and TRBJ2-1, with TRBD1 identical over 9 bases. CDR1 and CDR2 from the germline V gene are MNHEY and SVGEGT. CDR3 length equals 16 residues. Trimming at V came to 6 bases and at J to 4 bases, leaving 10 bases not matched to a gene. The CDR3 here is CASSALWDRDYNEQFF. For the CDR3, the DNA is TGTGCCAGCAGCGCCTTGTGGGACAGGGATTACAATGAGCAGTTCTTC.

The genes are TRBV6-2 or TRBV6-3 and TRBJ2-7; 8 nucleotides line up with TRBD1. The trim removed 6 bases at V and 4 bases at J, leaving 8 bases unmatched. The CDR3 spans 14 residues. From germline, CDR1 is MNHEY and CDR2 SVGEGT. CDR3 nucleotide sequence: TGTGCCAGCAGGACCGGGACAGGTGTTTACGAGCAGTACTTC. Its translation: CASRTGTGVYEQYF.

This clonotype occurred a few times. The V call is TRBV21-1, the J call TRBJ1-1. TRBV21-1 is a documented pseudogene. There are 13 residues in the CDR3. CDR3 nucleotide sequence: TGTGCCAGCAGCAAAGTTCAATTTATCGGGGCTTTCTTT. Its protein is CASSKVQFIGAFF.

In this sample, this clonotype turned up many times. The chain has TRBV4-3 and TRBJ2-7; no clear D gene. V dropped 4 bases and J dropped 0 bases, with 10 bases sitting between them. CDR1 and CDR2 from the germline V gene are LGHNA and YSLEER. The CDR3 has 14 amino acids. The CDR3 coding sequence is TGCGCCAGCAGCCGGGCGTGGAGCTCCTACGAGCAGTACTTC. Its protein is CASSRAWSSYEQYF.

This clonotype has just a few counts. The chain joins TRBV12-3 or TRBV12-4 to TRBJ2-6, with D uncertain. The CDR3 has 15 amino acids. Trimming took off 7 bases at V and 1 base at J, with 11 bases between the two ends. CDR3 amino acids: CASTPTPSGANVLTF. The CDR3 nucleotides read TGTGCCAGCACCCCTACCCCGTCTGGGGCCAACGTCCTGACTTTC.